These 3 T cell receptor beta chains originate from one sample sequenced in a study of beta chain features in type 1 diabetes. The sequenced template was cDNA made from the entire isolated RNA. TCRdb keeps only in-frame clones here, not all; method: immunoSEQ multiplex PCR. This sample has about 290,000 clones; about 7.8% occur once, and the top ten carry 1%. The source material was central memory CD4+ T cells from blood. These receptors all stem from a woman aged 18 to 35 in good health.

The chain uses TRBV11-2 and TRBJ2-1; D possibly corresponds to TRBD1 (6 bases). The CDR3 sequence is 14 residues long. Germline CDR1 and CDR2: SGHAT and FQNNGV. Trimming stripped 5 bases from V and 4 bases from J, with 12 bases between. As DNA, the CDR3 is TGTGCCAGCAGCCACGACAGGTCATACAATGAGCAGTTCTTC. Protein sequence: CASSHDRSYNEQFF. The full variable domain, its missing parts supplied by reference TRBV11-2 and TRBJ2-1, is EAGVAQSPRYKIIEKRQSVAFWCNPISGHATLYWYQQILGQGPKLLIQFQNNGVVDDSQLPKDRFSAERLKGVDSTLKIQPAKLEDSAVYLCASSHDRSYNEQFFGPGTRLTVL.

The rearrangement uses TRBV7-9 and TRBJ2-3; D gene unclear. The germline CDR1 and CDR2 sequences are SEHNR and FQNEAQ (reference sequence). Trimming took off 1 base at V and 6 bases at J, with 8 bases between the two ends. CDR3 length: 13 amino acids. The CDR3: CASSLGAWDTQYF. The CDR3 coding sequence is TGTGCCAGCAGCTTAGGGGCGTGGGATACGCAGTATTTT. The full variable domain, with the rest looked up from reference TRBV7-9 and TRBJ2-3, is DTGVSQNPRHKITKRGQNVTFRCDPISEHNRLYWYRQTLGQGPEFLTYFQNEAQLEKSRLLSDRFSAERPKGSFSTLEIQRTEQGDSAMYLCASSLGAWDTQYFGPGTRLTVL.

CDR3 in DNA: TGTGCCAGCAGCTTAGGCGGGGCCTCCTACAATGAGCAGTTCTTC. The encoded protein is CASSLGGASYNEQFF. This chain connects TRBV7-2 to TRBJ2-1; D possibly corresponds to TRBD2 (6 bases). V was cut by 1 base and J by 0 bases, with 7 bases left in between. The CDR3 spans 15 residues. In germline, CDR1 is SGHTA, CDR2 FQGNSA.